These T cell receptor beta chains were read from a single sample in a study of blood T cell repertoires in COVID-19. Produced via immunoSEQ multiplex PCR; TCRdb's table is partial and in-frame only. The table shows approximately 100,000 clones, with roughly 80% occurring only once. The sample taken for sequencing was peripheral blood. The receptors were sampled from a man in his sixties with acute or convalescent COVID-19. CDR3s include the opening cysteine and the closing phenylalanine or tryptophan. The order of the fields is D gene, clone size, J gene, V gene, CDR3 protein, CDR3 DNA. The D gene is left open where the match is weak. Size is stated for part of the rows, as once, few or many counts, or as a class when the clone is expanded.

D: TRBD2; size: -; J: TRBJ2-6; V: TRBV28; CDR3: CASRRTSGVPRGANVLTF; DNA: TGTGCCAGCAGACGGACTAGCGGGGTCCCGCGTGGGGCCAACGTCCTGACTTTC
D: -; size: -; J: TRBJ1-1; V: TRBV18; CDR3: CASSPEHKNTEAFF; DNA: TGTGCCAGCTCACCGGAGCACAAGAACACTGAAGCTTTCTTT
D: -; size: few; J: TRBJ2-7; V: TRBV5-4; CDR3: CASSLDGYEQYF; DNA: TGTGCCAGCAGCTTGGACGGCTACGAGCAGTACTTC
D: -; size: -; J: TRBJ1-2; V: TRBV28; CDR3: CASSLYLLNYGYTF; DNA: TGTGCCAGCAGTTTATATCTCCTAAACTATGGCTACACCTTC
D: -; size: -; J: TRBJ1-2; V: TRBV15; CDR3: CATSRDRWRGAVPAGYTF; DNA: TGTGCCACCAGCAGAGATCGGTGGAGAGGAGCGGTCCCAGCTGGCTACACCTTC
D: -; size: -; J: TRBJ1-6; V: TRBV7-3; CDR3: CASSLNSHGNSPLHF; DNA: TGTGCCAGCAGCTTAAATAGCCACGGGAATTCACCCCTCCACTTT
D: -; size: -; J: TRBJ1-2; V: TRBV6-2/TRBV6-3; CDR3: CASSEQGRGYTF; DNA: TGTGCCAGCAGCGAACAGGGAAGAGGCTACACCTTC
D: -; size: -; J: TRBJ2-7; V: TRBV30; CDR3: CAWSRGNYEQYF; DNA: TGTGCCTGGAGTCGCGGCAACTACGAGCAGTACTTC
D: -; size: medium-sized; J: TRBJ1-3; V: TRBV7-9; CDR3: CASSSGTLRGGNTIYF; DNA: TGTGCCAGCAGCAGCGGGACCCTCCGGGGGGGAAACACCATATATTTT
D: TRBD1; size: -; J: TRBJ1-5; V: TRBV4-1; CDR3: CASSPHPGQGSNQPQHF; DNA: TGCGCCAGCAGCCCCCATCCGGGACAGGGCAGCAATCAGCCCCAGCATTTT
D: -; size: -; J: TRBJ2-7; V: TRBV20-1; CDR3: CSARSGHEQYF; DNA: TGCAGTGCTAGATCCGGTCACGAGCAGTACTTC
D: TRBD1; size: -; J: TRBJ2-7; V: TRBV15; CDR3: CATSKDRGRRSYEQYF; DNA: TGTGCCACCAGCAAGGACAGGGGGCGAAGGTCCTACGAGCAGTACTTC
D: TRBD1; size: -; J: TRBJ2-3; V: TRBV5-1; CDR3: CASSSDRATDTQYF; DNA: TGCGCCAGCAGCTCGGACAGGGCGACAGATACGCAGTATTTT
D: -; size: -; J: TRBJ2-1; V: TRBV7-2; CDR3: CASSSFPGANEQFF; DNA: TGTGCCAGCAGCTCTTTTCCAGGGGCCAATGAGCAGTTCTTC
D: TRBD1; size: -; J: TRBJ2-7; V: TRBV3-1/TRBV3-2; CDR3: CASSQQGASYEQYF; DNA: TGTGCCAGCAGCCAACAGGGGGCTTCCTACGAGCAGTACTTC
D: -; size: -; J: TRBJ2-7; V: TRBV12-3/TRBV12-4; CDR3: CASSLTGYEQYF; DNA: TGTGCCAGCAGCCTGACAGGATACGAGCAGTACTTC